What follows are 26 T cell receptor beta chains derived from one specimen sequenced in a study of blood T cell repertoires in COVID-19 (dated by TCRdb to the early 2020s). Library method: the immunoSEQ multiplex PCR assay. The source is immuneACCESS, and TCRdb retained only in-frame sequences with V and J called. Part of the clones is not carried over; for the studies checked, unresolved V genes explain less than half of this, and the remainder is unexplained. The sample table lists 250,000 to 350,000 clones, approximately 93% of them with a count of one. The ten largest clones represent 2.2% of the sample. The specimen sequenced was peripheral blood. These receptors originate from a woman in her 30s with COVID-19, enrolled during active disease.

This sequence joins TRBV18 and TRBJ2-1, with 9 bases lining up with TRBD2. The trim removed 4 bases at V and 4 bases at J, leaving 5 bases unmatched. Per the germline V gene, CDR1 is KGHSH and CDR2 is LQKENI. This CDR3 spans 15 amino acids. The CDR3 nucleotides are TGTGCCAGCTCACTTGGACTAGCGCCTTACAATGAGCAGTTCTTC. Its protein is CASSLGLAPYNEQFF.

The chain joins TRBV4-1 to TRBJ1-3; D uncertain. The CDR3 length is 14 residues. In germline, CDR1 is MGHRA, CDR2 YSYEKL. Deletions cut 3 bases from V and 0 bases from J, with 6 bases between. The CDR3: CASSHVSSGNTIYF. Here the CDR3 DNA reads TGCGCCAGCAGCCACGTTAGCTCTGGAAACACCATATATTTT.

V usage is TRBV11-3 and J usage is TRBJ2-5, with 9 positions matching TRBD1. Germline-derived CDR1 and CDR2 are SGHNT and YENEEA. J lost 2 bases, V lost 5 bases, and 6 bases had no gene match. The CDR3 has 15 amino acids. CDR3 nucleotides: TGTGCCAGCAGCGAAGGGACAGGGCTTCAAGAGACCCAGTACTTC. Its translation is CASSEGTGLQETQYF.

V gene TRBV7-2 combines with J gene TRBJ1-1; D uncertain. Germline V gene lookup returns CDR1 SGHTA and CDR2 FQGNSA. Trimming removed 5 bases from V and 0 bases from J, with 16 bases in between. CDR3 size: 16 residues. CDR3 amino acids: CASSPRAGNLNTEAFF. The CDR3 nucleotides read TGTGCCAGCAGCCCTAGGGCGGGGAACTTGAACACTGAAGCTTTCTTT.

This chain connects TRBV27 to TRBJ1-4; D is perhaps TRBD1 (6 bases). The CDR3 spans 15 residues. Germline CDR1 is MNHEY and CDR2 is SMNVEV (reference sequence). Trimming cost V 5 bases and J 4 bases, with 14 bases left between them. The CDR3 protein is CASSPRTDVNEKLFF. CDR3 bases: TGTGCCAGCAGTCCCAGGACAGATGTTAATGAAAAACTGTTTTTT.

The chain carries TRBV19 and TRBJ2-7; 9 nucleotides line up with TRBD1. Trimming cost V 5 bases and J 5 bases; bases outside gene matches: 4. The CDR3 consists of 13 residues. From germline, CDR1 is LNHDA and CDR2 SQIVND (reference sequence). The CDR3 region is CASSVDRGDEQYF. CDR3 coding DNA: TGTGCCAGTAGTGTCGACAGGGGGGACGAGCAGTACTTC.

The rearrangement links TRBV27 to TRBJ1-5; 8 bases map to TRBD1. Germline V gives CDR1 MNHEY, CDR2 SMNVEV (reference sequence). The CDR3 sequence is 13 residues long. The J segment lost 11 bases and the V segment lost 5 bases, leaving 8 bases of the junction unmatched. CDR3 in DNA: TGTGCCAGCAGTATCCCGGGACAGGCGGCCCAGCATTTT. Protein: CASSIPGQAAQHF.

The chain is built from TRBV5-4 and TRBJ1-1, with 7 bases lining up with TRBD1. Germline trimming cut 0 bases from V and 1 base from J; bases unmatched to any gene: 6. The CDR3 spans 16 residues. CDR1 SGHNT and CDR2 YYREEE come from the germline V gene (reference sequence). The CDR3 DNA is TGTGCCAGCAGCTTGGCCAAGAAGGGGGCGAACACTGAAGCTTTCTTT. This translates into CASSLAKKGANTEAFF.

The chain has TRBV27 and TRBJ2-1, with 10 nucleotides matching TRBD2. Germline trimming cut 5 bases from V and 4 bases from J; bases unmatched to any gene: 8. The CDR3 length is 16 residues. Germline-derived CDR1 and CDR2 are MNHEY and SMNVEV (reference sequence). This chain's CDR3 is CASSELLAGRYNEQFF. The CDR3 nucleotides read TGTGCCAGCAGTGAACTACTAGCGGGACGTTACAATGAGCAGTTCTTC.

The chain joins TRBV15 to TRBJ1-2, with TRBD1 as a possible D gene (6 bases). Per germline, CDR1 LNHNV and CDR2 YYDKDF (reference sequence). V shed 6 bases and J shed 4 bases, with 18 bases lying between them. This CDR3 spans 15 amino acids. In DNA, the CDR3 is TGTGCCACCAGTCCGGGACAAGGGACCTTCTATGGCTACACCTTC. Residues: CATSPGQGTFYGYTF.

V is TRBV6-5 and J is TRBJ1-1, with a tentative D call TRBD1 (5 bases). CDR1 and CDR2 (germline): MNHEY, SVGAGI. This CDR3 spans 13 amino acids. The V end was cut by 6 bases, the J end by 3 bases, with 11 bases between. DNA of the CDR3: TGTGCCAGCAGCCGGGGGAGTGACACTGAAGCTTTCTTT. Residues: CASSRGSDTEAFF.

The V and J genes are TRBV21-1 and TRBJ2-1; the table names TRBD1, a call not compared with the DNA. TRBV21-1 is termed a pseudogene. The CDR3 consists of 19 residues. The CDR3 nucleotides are TGTGCCAGCAGCAAAGGACAGGACAGGGGGCGATCGGGCGACAATGAGCAGTTCTTC. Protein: CASSKGQDRGRSGDNEQFF.

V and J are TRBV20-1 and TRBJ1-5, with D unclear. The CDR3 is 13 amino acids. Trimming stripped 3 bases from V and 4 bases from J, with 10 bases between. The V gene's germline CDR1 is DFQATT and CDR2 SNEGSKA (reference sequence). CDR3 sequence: CSASQKRNQPQHF. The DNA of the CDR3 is TGCAGTGCTAGTCAAAAGCGGAATCAGCCCCAGCATTTT.

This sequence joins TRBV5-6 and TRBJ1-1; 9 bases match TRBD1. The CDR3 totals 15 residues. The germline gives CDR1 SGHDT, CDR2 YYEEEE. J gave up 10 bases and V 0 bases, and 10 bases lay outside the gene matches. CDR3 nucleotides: TGTGCCAGCAGCTTGGTGGATACAGGGGGCGACGGAGCTTTCTTT. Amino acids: CASSLVDTGGDGAFF.

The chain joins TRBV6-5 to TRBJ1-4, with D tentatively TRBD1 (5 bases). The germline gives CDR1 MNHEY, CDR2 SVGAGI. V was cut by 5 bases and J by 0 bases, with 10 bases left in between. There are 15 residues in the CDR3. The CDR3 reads CASSPRQTTNEKLFF. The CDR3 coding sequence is TGTGCCAGCAGTCCCCGACAGACAACTAATGAAAAACTGTTTTTT.

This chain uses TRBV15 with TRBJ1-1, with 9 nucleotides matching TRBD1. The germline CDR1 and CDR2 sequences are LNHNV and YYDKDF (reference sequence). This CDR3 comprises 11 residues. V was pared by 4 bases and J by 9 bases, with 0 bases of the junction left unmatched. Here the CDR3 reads CATSNRGQAFF. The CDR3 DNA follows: TGTGCCACCAGCAACAGGGGGCAAGCTTTCTTT. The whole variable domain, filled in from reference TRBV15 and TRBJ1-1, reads DAMVIQNPRYQVTQFGKPVTLSCSQTLNHNVMYWYQQKSSQAPKLLFHYYDKDFNNEADTPDNFQSRRPNTSFCFLDIRSPGLGDTAMYLCATSNRGQAFFGQGTRLTVV.

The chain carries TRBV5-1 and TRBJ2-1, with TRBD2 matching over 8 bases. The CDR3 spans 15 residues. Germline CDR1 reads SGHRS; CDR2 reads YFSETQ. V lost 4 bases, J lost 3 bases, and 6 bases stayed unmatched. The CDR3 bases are TGCGCCAGCAGCGCCGGGACTAGGGTCTACAATGAGCAGTTCTTC. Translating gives CASSAGTRVYNEQFF.

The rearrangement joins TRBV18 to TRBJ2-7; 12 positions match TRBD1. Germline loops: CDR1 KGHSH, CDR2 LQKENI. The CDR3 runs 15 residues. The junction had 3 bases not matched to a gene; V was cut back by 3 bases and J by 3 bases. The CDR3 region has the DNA TGTGCCAGCTCACCGGGACAGGGGGCCTACTACGAGCAGTACTTC. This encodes CASSPGQGAYYEQYF.

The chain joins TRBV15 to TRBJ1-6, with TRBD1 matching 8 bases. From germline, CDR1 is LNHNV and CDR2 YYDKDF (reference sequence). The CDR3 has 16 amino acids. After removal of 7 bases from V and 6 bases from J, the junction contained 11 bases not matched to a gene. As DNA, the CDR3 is TGTGCCACCACCAAGCCGGGACAGGAGGGTAATTCACCCCTCCACTTT. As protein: CATTKPGQEGNSPLHF.

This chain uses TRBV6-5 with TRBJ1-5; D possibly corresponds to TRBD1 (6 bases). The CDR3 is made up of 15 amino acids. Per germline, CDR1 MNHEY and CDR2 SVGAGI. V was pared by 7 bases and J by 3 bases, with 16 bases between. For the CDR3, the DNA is TGTGCCAGCAATGCGATTACAGGGAACAATCAGCCCCAGCATTTT. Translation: CASNAITGNNQPQHF.

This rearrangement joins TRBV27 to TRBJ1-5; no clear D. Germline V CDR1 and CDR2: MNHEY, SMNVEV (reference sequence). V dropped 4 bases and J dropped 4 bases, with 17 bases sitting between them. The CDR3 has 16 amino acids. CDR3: CASSSRWADGNQPQHF. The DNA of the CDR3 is TGTGCCAGCAGTTCCCGCTGGGCCGACGGAAATCAGCCCCAGCATTTT.

CDR3 amino acids: CRTSSDYEQYF. CDR3 DNA: TGCAGAACCTCTAGCGACTACGAGCAGTACTTC. This rearrangement joins TRBV20-1 to TRBJ2-7; a possible D gene is TRBD2 (6 bases). Germline V gene data show CDR1 as DFQATT and CDR2 as SNEGSKA (reference sequence). This CDR3 spans 11 amino acids.

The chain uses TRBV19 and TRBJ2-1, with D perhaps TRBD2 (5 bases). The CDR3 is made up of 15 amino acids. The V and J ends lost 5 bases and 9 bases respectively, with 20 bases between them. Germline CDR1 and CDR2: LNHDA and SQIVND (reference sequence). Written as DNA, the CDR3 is TGTGCCAGTAGTCTCGGGGTGAAAAAAAATGGTGAGCAGTTCTTC. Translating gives CASSLGVKKNGEQFF.

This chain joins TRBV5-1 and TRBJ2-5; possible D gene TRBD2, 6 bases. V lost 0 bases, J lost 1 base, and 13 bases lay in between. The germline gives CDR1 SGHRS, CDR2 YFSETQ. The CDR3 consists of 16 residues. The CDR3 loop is CASSLVLGGIQETQYF. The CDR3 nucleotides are TGCGCCAGCAGCTTGGTATTGGGGGGAATCCAAGAGACCCAGTACTTC.

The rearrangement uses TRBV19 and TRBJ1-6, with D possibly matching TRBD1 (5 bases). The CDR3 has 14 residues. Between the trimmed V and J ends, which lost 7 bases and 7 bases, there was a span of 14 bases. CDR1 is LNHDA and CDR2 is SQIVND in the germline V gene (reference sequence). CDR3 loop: CASTHQGLNSPLHF. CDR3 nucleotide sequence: TGTGCCAGTACTCACCAGGGTTTGAATTCACCCCTCCACTTT.

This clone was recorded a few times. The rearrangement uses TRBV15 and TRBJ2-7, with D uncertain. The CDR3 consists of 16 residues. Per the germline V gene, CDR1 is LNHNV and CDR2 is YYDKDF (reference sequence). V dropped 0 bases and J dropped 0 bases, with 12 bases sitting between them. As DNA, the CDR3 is TGTGCCACCAGCAGAGATTCGTCAGATTCCTCCTACGAGCAGTACTTC. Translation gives CATSRDSSDSSYEQYF.